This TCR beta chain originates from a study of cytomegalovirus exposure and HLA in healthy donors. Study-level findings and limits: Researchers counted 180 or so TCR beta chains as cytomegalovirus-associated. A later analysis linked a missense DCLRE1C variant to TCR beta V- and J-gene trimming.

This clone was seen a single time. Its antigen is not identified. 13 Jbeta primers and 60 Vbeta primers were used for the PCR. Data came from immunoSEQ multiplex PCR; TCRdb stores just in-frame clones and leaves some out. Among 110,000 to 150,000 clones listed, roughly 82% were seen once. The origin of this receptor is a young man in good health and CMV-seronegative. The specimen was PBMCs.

The CDR3 reads CASSERVNTEAFF. The CDR3 nucleotides read TGCGCCAGCAGTGAGCGGGTCAACACTGAAGCTTTCTTT. The chain is built from TRBV10-1 and TRBJ1-1; no definite D call. The CDR3 runs 13 residues. Germline assignment: CDR1 WNHNN and CDR2 SYGVQD (reference sequence). V shed 2 bases and J shed 2 bases, with 6 bases lying between them.